Below are 27 T cell receptor beta chains sequenced from a single sample in a study of blood T cell repertoires in COVID-19. The repertoire was sequenced with immunoSEQ multiplex PCR; TCRdb's copy has only in-frame clones and lacks some. The sample lists about 70,000 clones, around 87% occurring once. Sequenced: peripheral blood. The receptors were sampled from a woman aged 18-29 years with acute or convalescent COVID-19.

The CDR3 DNA reads TGTGCAAGTCGCCGGACTAGCGAAGAGACCCAGTACTTC. This gives the protein CASRRTSEETQYF. The chain has TRBV12-2 and TRBJ2-5; the table gives TRBD2 as D, unverified against the DNA. TRBV12-2 is a documented pseudogene. The CDR3 runs to 13 residues.

V and J are TRBV18 and TRBJ2-1; D call uncertain. This CDR3 spans 17 amino acids. The V gene's germline CDR1 is KGHSH and CDR2 LQKENI. V lost 3 bases and J 4 bases, leaving 19 bases between the germline ends. The CDR3 here is CASSPFERTSTYNEQFF. In DNA form, the CDR3 reads TGTGCCAGCTCACCTTTTGAGCGCACCTCCACTTACAATGAGCAGTTCTTC.

V gene TRBV3-1 (or the pseudogene TRBV3-2) combines with J gene TRBJ1-4; 8 positions match TRBD1. The V gene's germline CDR1 is LGHDT and CDR2 YNNKEL (reference sequence). V shed 4 bases and J 3 bases; nucleotides not matched to a gene: 7. CDR3 length: 16 amino acids. The CDR3: CASSRTGTGSNEKLFF. CDR3 DNA sequence: TGTGCCAGCAGCCGAACCGGGACAGGATCTAATGAAAAACTGTTTTTT.

The chain couples TRBV4-1 to TRBJ2-7; TRBD1 aligns across 9 bases. Germline trimming cut 0 bases from V and 1 base from J; bases unmatched to any gene: 7. This CDR3 comprises 17 residues. Germline CDR1 is MGHRA and CDR2 is YSYEKL. As DNA, the CDR3 is TGCGCCAGCAGCCAAGACCAACAGGGGGCTCCTTCCTACGAGCAGTACTTC. Protein sequence: CASSQDQQGAPSYEQYF.

The chain is built from TRBV4-2 and TRBJ2-3, with 7 bases lining up with TRBD2. This CDR3 is built from 16 residues. In germline, CDR1 is LGHNA, CDR2 YNFKEQ. With V trimmed by 3 bases and J by 0 bases, 6 bases remained unmatched. The CDR3 sequence: CASSQGLPPSTDTQYF. As DNA, the CDR3 is TGTGCCAGCAGCCAGGGACTACCCCCTAGCACAGATACGCAGTATTTT.

This clone appeared a single time. The chain recombines TRBV28 with TRBJ1-6; D may be TRBD1 (5 bases). Germline V gene sequence: CDR1 MDHEN, CDR2 SYDVKM. Trimming stripped 3 bases from V and 9 bases from J, with 9 bases between. CDR3 length: 13 amino acids. In DNA form, the CDR3 reads TGTGCCAGCAGTTTTACGGGGGGTTCACCCCTCCACTTT. This gives the protein CASSFTGGSPLHF.

The chain joins TRBV28 to TRBJ2-2, with D unresolved. CDR1 and CDR2 (germline): MDHEN, SYDVKM. The CDR3 is made up of 15 amino acids. Trimming left V 1 base short and J 3 bases short, with 9 bases between. In DNA form, the CDR3 reads TGTGCCAGCAGTTTATTCAGTGTTGACACCGGGGAGCTGTTTTTT. Its translation: CASSLFSVDTGELFF.

The V gene is TRBV7-6, the J gene TRBJ2-2; 13 bases align to TRBD2. The germline CDR1 and CDR2 sequences are SGHVS and FNYEAQ. The CDR3 sequence is 16 residues long. The ends lost 5 bases at V and 6 bases at J; junction bases unmatched: 6. CDR3 in amino acids: CASSPTTSGGAGELFF. Written as DNA, the CDR3 is TGTGCCAGCAGCCCTACCACTAGCGGGGGGGCCGGGGAGCTGTTTTTT.

This clone was observed a handful of times. J is TRBJ1-1 and V is TRBV6-2 or TRBV6-3, with D perhaps TRBD1 (5 bases). The ends were cut back, 5 bases at V and 5 bases at J, with 18 bases in the middle. The CDR3 spans 15 residues. The germline CDR1 and CDR2 sequences are MNHEY and SVGEGT. The CDR3 nucleotides read TGTGCCAGCAGTACTGGGGGGGGATTGAGGACTGAAGCTTTCTTT. This gives the protein CASSTGGGLRTEAFF.

In its sample, this clone was seen once. The chain is built from TRBV6-6 and TRBJ2-5; 9 bases are a match to TRBD1. The germline gives CDR1 MNHNY, CDR2 SVGAGI (reference sequence). J gave up 5 bases and V 4 bases, and 5 bases lay outside the gene matches. This CDR3 contains 14 residues. CDR3 nucleotide sequence: TGTGCCAGCAGTTCGGGACAGGGTAGGGAGACCCAGTACTTC. Residues: CASSSGQGRETQYF.

J is TRBJ2-3 and V is TRBV7-2; TRBD1 aligns across 9 bases. The CDR3 runs 16 residues. Germline CDR1 is SGHTA and CDR2 is FQGNSA. V gave up 0 bases and J gave up 5 bases; unmatched junction bases: 6. CDR3 coding DNA: TGTGCCAGCAGCTTAGCTAGAGGACAGGGGATAGATACGCAGTATTTT. This codes for CASSLARGQGIDTQYF.

This chain connects TRBV7-9 to TRBJ2-1; 9 nucleotides match TRBD1. The CDR3 runs to 14 residues. The germline V gene encodes CDR1 SEHNR and CDR2 FQNEAQ (reference sequence). The V gene end was trimmed by 10 bases and the J gene end by 3 bases; junction bases not matched to a gene: 7. CDR3 bases: TGTGCCACCACACGGGACAGGGACTACAATGAGCAGTTCTTC. Encoded protein: CATTRDRDYNEQFF. Together with reference TRBV7-9 and TRBJ2-1, the CDR3 gives the full variable domain: DTGVSQNPRHKITKRGQNVTFRCDPISEHNRLYWYRQTLGQGPEFLTYFQNEAQLEKSRLLSDRFSAERPKGSFSTLEIQRTEQGDSAMYLCATTRDRDYNEQFFGPGTRLTVL.

This clone was found once. This chain joins TRBV30 and TRBJ1-1; D call uncertain. The CDR3 sequence is 12 residues long. Germline V lookup: CDR1 GTSNPN, CDR2 SVGIG (reference sequence). V was trimmed by 3 bases and J by 4 bases, leaving 9 bases between them. CDR3 coding DNA: TGTGCCTGGAGCAGAGGGAGCACTGAAGCTTTCTTT. Amino acid sequence: CAWSRGSTEAFF.

The chain employs TRBV5-6 and TRBJ1-2, with D hard to call. Trimming took off 2 bases at V and 8 bases at J, with 13 bases between the two ends. This CDR3 spans 13 amino acids. CDR1 and CDR2 (germline): SGHDT, YYEEEE. The CDR3 DNA reads as TGTGCCAGCAGCTTAAGGCAGGCGGGAGGCTACACCTTC. Encoded protein: CASSLRQAGGYTF.

This chain joins TRBV7-9 and TRBJ2-7; TRBD2 is a possible D gene (5 bases). V lost 8 bases to trimming and J lost 1 base, with 12 bases between them. Germline CDR1 SEHNR, CDR2 FQNEAQ (reference sequence). This CDR3 has 13 amino acids. The CDR3 spells CASGTSGSYEQYF. CDR3 nucleotides: TGTGCCAGCGGTACTAGTGGGTCCTACGAGCAGTACTTC.

The chain links TRBV7-9 to TRBJ2-7; 7 bases align to TRBD1. Germline CDR1 SEHNR, CDR2 FQNEAQ (reference sequence). The V and J ends lost 3 bases and 0 bases, in that order; junction bases with no gene match: 5. This CDR3 comprises 15 residues. CDR3 region: CASSLGTATSYEQYF. CDR3 bases: TGTGCCAGCAGCTTGGGGACAGCCACCTCCTACGAGCAGTACTTC.

The chain employs TRBV4-1 and TRBJ2-2, with D perhaps matching TRBD2 (5 bases). Per the germline V gene, CDR1 is MGHRA and CDR2 is YSYEKL. There are 14 residues in the CDR3. V was pared by 4 bases and J by 9 bases, with 15 bases between. CDR3 coding DNA: TGCGCCAGCAGCCCGGACTCGACGGGGTGGGAGCTGTTTTTT. This codes for CASSPDSTGWELFF.

The chain joins TRBV29-1 to TRBJ2-3, with TRBD2 matching over 9 bases. CDR3 length: 15 residues. Germline V gives CDR1 SQVTM, CDR2 ANQGSEA. V gave up 7 bases and J gave up 2 bases; unmatched junction bases: 10. The CDR3 reads CSARLAVSHTDTQYF. CDR3 DNA sequence: TGCAGCGCCAGACTAGCGGTTTCACACACAGATACGCAGTATTTT.

The chain couples TRBV15 to TRBJ1-2; the D is unclear. Germline-derived CDR1 and CDR2 are LNHNV and YYDKDF (reference sequence). V shed 3 bases and J shed 0 bases, with 14 bases lying between them. The CDR3 spans 16 residues. CDR3 nucleotides: TGTGCCACCAGCAGGGTCGCCGGGAGCTCTAACTATGGCTACACCTTC. Protein sequence: CATSRVAGSSNYGYTF.

The chain couples TRBV27 to TRBJ2-1; 10 bases match TRBD1. V shed 7 bases and J 7 bases; nucleotides not matched to a gene: 4. CDR1 and CDR2 (germline): MNHEY, SMNVEV (reference sequence). The CDR3 contains 13 residues. DNA for the CDR3: TGTGCCAGCAATGGACAGGGGGGGAATGAGCAGTTCTTC. This translates into CASNGQGGNEQFF.

J is TRBJ2-3 and V is TRBV24-1; 8 bases fit TRBD1. The CDR3 sequence is 16 residues long. Trimming removed 4 bases from V and 7 bases from J; junction bases left unmatched: 12. Germline values: CDR1 KGHDR, CDR2 SFDVKD. CDR3 bases: TGTGCCACCAGTGACCGGAGGACAGGGTTCGTTCATACGCAGTATTTT. Translating gives CATSDRRTGFVHTQYF.

The CDR3: CASSVQGAPEKLFF. CDR3 DNA: TGTGCCAGTAGTGTACAGGGGGCGCCTGAAAAACTGTTTTTT. This chain joins TRBV19 and TRBJ1-4, with 9 bases identical to TRBD1. The V segment lost 5 bases and the J segment 7 bases; nucleotides outside the gene matches: 5. CDR1 and CDR2 (germline): LNHDA, SQIVND (reference sequence). The CDR3 contains 14 residues.

Concerning this clone: A read error may account for a junction end that differs from germline. V usage is TRBV6-1 and J usage is TRBJ2-7; TRBD2 is a possible D gene (5 bases). Germline CDR1 MNHNS, CDR2 SASEGT. The CDR3 extends over 15 amino acids. CDR3 amino acids: CASREAGIGSYEQYF. CDR3 nucleotide sequence: TGTGCCAGCAGGGAAGCCGGGATAGGATCCTACGAGCAGTACTTC.

The chain has TRBV2 and TRBJ2-5; D possibly corresponds to TRBD1 (5 bases). The germline V and J ends were trimmed by 7 bases and 1 base, with 10 bases remaining between them. Looked up from germline, CDR1 is SNHLY and CDR2 is FYNNEI. There are 13 residues in the CDR3. Here the CDR3 reads CASKKGIQETQYF. Written as DNA, the CDR3 is TGTGCCAGCAAGAAGGGGATCCAAGAGACCCAGTACTTC.

This clone was recorded a few times. The chain couples TRBV4-1 to TRBJ2-2; no definite D call. Trimming pared 3 bases from V and 6 bases from J, leaving 11 bases between. CDR3 length: 14 residues. Germline CDR1 MGHRA, CDR2 YSYEKL. The CDR3 spells CASSQLVVPGELFF. The CDR3 DNA is TGCGCCAGCAGCCAGTTAGTAGTCCCCGGGGAGCTGTTTTTT.

The rearrangement links TRBV28 to TRBJ1-5; D is possibly TRBD1 (5 bases). CDR1 and CDR2 from the germline V gene are MDHEN and SYDVKM. The CDR3 loop spans 12 amino acids. CDR3 coding DNA: TGTGCTGCGAGACAGTCGAATCAGCCCCAGCATTTT. Its protein product is CAARQSNQPQHF.

This clone was observed a single time. The J gene is TRBJ2-1, the V gene TRBV7-2, with 10 bases matching TRBD2. Germline V gives CDR1 SGHTA, CDR2 FQGNSA. The trim removed 5 bases at V and 5 bases at J, leaving 9 bases unmatched. The CDR3 totals 16 residues. CDR3 in amino acids: CASSREGLALNNEQFF. Written as DNA, the CDR3 is TGTGCCAGCAGCCGTGAGGGACTAGCGTTAAACAATGAGCAGTTCTTC.